Shown below are 29 T cell receptor beta chains from a single sample sequenced in a study of breast tumors, draining lymph nodes, adjacent tissues. TCRdb processed the multiplex PCR reads anew with MiXCR; each CDR3 protein has one entry. The sample comprises tens of thousands of distinct CDR3 sequences, about 21% of which are singletons, and about 2.2% rests with the top ten. Axillary draining lymph nodes of breast cancer patients supplied the node samples. Material for sequencing was axillary lymph node tissue. The receptors derive from a female donor with breast cancer. Some clones in this sample may be carry-over from other donors' samples.

This clonotype was counted many times. J is TRBJ2-1 and V is TRBV19; 11 nucleotides agree with TRBD1. Germline CDR1 and CDR2: LNHDA and SQIVND (reference sequence). The CDR3 totals 16 residues. Germline trimming cut 10 bases from V and 2 bases from J; bases unmatched to any gene: 10. DNA for the CDR3: TGTGCCACCCGTCTTGGGACAGGGGGACCCTACAATGAGCAGTTCTTC. It encodes CATRLGTGGPYNEQFF.

This clonotype was seen ten or more times. This sequence joins TRBV11-3 and TRBJ2-7, with 7 nucleotides matching TRBD2. V lost 2 bases and J lost 5; bases outside the gene matches: 6. The CDR3 consists of 14 residues. Per germline, CDR1 SGHNT and CDR2 YENEEA. The DNA for the CDR3 is TGTGCCAGCAGCTTAATGGGAGGGATTGACGAGCAGTACTTC. Translating gives CASSLMGGIDEQYF. The variable domain in full, completed from reference TRBV11-3 and TRBJ2-7, reads EAGVVQSPRYKIIEKKQPVAFWCNPISGHNTLYWYLQNLGQGPELLIRYENEEAVDDSQLPKDRFSAERLKGVDSTLKIQPAELGDSAVYLCASSLMGGIDEQYFGPGTRLTVT.

In this sample, this clonotype turned up many times. V usage is TRBV7-9 and J usage is TRBJ1-2, with D uncertain. V was shortened by 5 bases and J by 2 bases, with 12 bases between the two germline ends. The CDR3 contains 14 residues. From germline, CDR1 is SEHNR and CDR2 FQNEAQ (reference sequence). Here the CDR3 DNA reads TGTGCCAGCAGCCGGGCGAACGAAAACTATGGCTACACCTTC. Translated, it gives CASSRANENYGYTF.

This clonotype was seen ten or more times. The rearrangement joins TRBV10-2 to TRBJ1-3, with D possibly being TRBD1 (6 bases). V lost 2 bases to trimming and J lost 0 bases, with 14 bases between them. The CDR3 runs 17 residues. Germline values: CDR1 WSHSY, CDR2 SAAADI. CDR3 region: CASSEDRTLASGNTIYF. The DNA of the CDR3 is TGCGCCAGCAGTGAGGACAGGACCTTAGCCTCTGGAAACACCATATATTTT.

In its sample, this clonotype was seen many times. The chain recombines TRBV20-1 with TRBJ1-4, with TRBD1 identical over 8 bases. The V gene end was trimmed by 1 base and the J gene end by 8 bases; junction bases not matched to a gene: 6. The germline gives CDR1 DFQATT, CDR2 SNEGSKA (reference sequence). CDR3 size: 14 residues. The CDR3 DNA reads TGCAGTGCTAGAGTAGACAGGGGCCGGGAAAAACTGTTTTTT. Amino acid sequence: CSARVDRGREKLFF.

The rearrangement uses TRBV28 and TRBJ2-7, with a possible D match to TRBD1 (6 bases). Germline values: CDR1 MDHEN, CDR2 SYDVKM. The CDR3 is made up of 15 amino acids. V was shortened by 6 bases and J by 2 bases, with 17 bases between the two germline ends. CDR3 DNA: TGTGCCAGCAGGGTCATGGGGGCAACAACCTACGAGCAGTACTTC. It specifies CASRVMGATTYEQYF.

This clonotype was seen repeatedly, ten times or more. For the CDR3, the DNA is TGCAGTGCCCTAGTCGGACACTATGGCTACACCTTC. It encodes CSALVGHYGYTF. The chain employs TRBV20-1 and TRBJ1-2; D is undetermined. The CDR3 spans 12 residues. Trimming took off 6 bases at V and 3 bases at J, with 11 bases between the two ends. Germline V gene sequence: CDR1 DFQATT, CDR2 SNEGSKA (reference sequence).

Note on this clonotype: A much larger clone is a single base away; this may be a read error. The genes are TRBV5-6 and TRBJ2-3, with 9 bases that match TRBD2. The germline gives CDR1 SGHDT, CDR2 YYEEEE. The CDR3 runs to 15 residues. With V trimmed by 7 bases and J by 3 bases, 9 bases remained unmatched. The CDR3 bases are TGTGCCAGCGGCTATGGGACTAGCAGTACAGATACGCAGTATTTT. Protein: CASGYGTSSTDTQYF.

The chain combines TRBV30 with TRBJ2-5; 8 positions agree with TRBD2. Trimming took 1 base from V and 4 from J; bases not matched to a gene: 8. Per germline, CDR1 GTSNPN and CDR2 SVGIG (reference sequence). This CDR3 contains 15 residues. CDR3 sequence reads: CAWSDWREEGETQYF. CDR3 DNA sequence: TGTGCCTGGAGTGATTGGCGGGAGGAGGGAGAGACCCAGTACTTC.

This clonotype occurred many times. This sequence joins TRBV9 and TRBJ2-5, with 9 bases lining up with TRBD1. Germline assignment: CDR1 SGDLS and CDR2 YYNGEE. This CDR3 region has 15 residues. The V segment lost 2 bases and the J segment 1 base; nucleotides outside the gene matches: 3. This chain's CDR3 is CASSVGTGSQETQYF. For the CDR3, the DNA is TGTGCCAGCAGCGTTGGGACAGGGAGCCAAGAGACCCAGTACTTC.

This clonotype was counted ten times or more. This chain links TRBV7-2 with TRBJ2-5; 7 bases map to TRBD1. Germline V CDR1 and CDR2: SGHTA, FQGNSA. This CDR3 has 17 amino acids. V gave up 2 bases and J gave up 0 bases; unmatched junction bases: 9. The CDR3 loop is CASSLRRTGSYQETQYF. In nucleotides, the CDR3 is TGTGCCAGCAGCTTAAGGAGGACAGGTAGTTACCAAGAGACCCAGTACTTC.

This clonotype was detected ten times or more. The chain recombines TRBV4-1 with TRBJ2-3; no reliable D call. Trimming removed 1 base from V and 0 bases from J, with 5 bases in between. The CDR3 runs 14 residues. CDR1 MGHRA and CDR2 YSYEKL come from the germline V gene. CDR3 sequence (DNA): TGCGCCAGCAGCCAAGCGGTCAGCACAGATACGCAGTATTTT. This sequence encodes CASSQAVSTDTQYF.

This clonotype was counted many times. The chain combines TRBV6-2 or TRBV6-3 with TRBJ2-7, with D perhaps matching TRBD2 (6 bases). Germline V lookup: CDR1 MNHEY, CDR2 SVGEGT. The CDR3 contains 13 residues. V lost 6 bases, J lost 3 bases, and 12 bases lay in between. DNA of the CDR3: TGTGCCAGCAGCCGACTAGGAGGCTACGAGCAGTACTTC. Amino acid sequence: CASSRLGGYEQYF.

Concerning this clonotype itself: Being one base from a much bigger clone, this may be a read error. The CDR3 DNA reads TGCGCCAGCAGCCAAGATAGGCCGGGGGCTGCCTGCAATGAGCAGTTCTTC. Translating it yields CASSQDRPGAACNEQFF. The chain combines TRBV4-3 with TRBJ2-1; D may correspond to TRBD1 or TRBD2 (6 bases each). The CDR3 sequence is 17 residues long. The V and J ends lost 0 bases and 6 bases respectively, with 18 bases between them. Germline CDR1 and CDR2: LGHNA and YSLEER.

This clonotype appeared many times. The chain is built from TRBV6-2 or TRBV6-3 and TRBJ2-3; 13 nucleotides line up with TRBD2. This CDR3 has 18 amino acids. Germline lookup yields CDR1 MNHEY and CDR2 SVGEGT. Trimming cost V 5 bases and J 1 base; bases outside gene matches: 9. The CDR3 loop is CASSLRLAGGRGTDTQYF. CDR3 bases: TGTGCCAGCAGTCTCCGACTAGCGGGAGGTCGGGGCACAGATACGCAGTATTTT.

This clonotype was detected many times. The chain uses TRBV6-2 or TRBV6-3 and TRBJ2-7, with 9 bases identical to TRBD1. Germline V gives CDR1 MNHEY, CDR2 SVGEGT. The junction had 12 bases not matched to a gene; V was cut back by 7 bases and J by 5 bases. The CDR3 is made up of 15 amino acids. CDR3 protein: CASIKNRGPKDEQYF. In DNA form, the CDR3 reads TGTGCCAGCATAAAAAACAGGGGGCCAAAGGACGAGCAGTACTTC.

The table lists this clonotype with many counts. This sequence joins TRBV27 and TRBJ2-7; 7 nucleotides line up with TRBD2. With 8 bases clipped from V and 1 base from J, the junction kept 5 bases outside the gene matches. Germline V lookup: CDR1 MNHEY, CDR2 SMNVEV (reference sequence). There are 13 residues in the CDR3. CDR3 sequence (DNA): TGTGCCAGCGGTAGGGAGGGTTCCTACGAGCAGTACTTC. It codes for CASGREGSYEQYF.

In regard to this clonotype: This clone may be a read error of a much larger clone one base away. The chain couples TRBV5-4 to TRBJ1-4, with D perhaps matching TRBD1 (6 bases). There are 15 residues in the CDR3. The germline V gene encodes CDR1 SGHNT and CDR2 YYREEE (reference sequence). CDR3 sequence reads: CASSLAGTTNEKLLF. In nucleotides, the CDR3 is TGTGCCAGCAGCTTGGCAGGGACAACTAATGAAAAACTGCTTTTT.

Here the CDR3 reads CASSLRPGFDYGYTF. The CDR3 nucleotides read TGCGCCAGCAGCTTGAGGCCAGGGTTTGACTATGGCTACACCTTC. This rearrangement joins TRBV5-1 to TRBJ1-2, with a possible D match to TRBD1 (5 bases). Germline lookup yields CDR1 SGHRS and CDR2 YFSETQ. Trimming removed 1 base from V and 3 bases from J, with 13 bases in between. The CDR3 is made up of 15 amino acids. Full variable domain (rest looked up from reference TRBV5-1 and TRBJ1-2): KAGVTQTPRYLIKTRGQQVTLSCSPISGHRSVSWYQQTPGQGLQFLFEYFSETQRNKGNFPGRFSGRQFSNSRSEMNVSTLELGDSALYLCASSLRPGFDYGYTFGSGTRLTVV.

A word on this clonotype: A clone one base away is much larger, so this may be a read error. Given the absence of the conserved phenylalanine or tryptophan at the CDR3 end, a read error is likely. This chain uses TRBV7-9 with TRBJ2-5; 12 nucleotides agree with TRBD2. Germline CDR1 SEHNR, CDR2 FQNEAQ (reference sequence). CDR3 length: 16 residues. J lost 5 bases, V lost 1 base, and 5 bases had no gene match. CDR3 sequence (DNA): TGTGCCAGCAGCTTAGAGACTAGCGGGAGTAGGGAGACCCAGTACTCC. Protein product: CASSLETSGSRETQYS.

Concerning this clonotype itself: Given a much more abundant clone one base away, this may be a read error. The V and J genes are TRBV5-8 and TRBJ2-1, with TRBD1 matching over 7 bases. V shed 4 bases and J 14 bases; nucleotides not matched to a gene: 6. This CDR3 spans 11 amino acids. Germline values: CDR1 SGHTS, CDR2 YDEGEE. The DNA for the CDR3 is TGTGCCAGCAGCGAGGGACAGTCCAAGTTCTTC. Protein product: CASSEGQSKFF.

This clonotype has more than one count but fewer than ten. The V gene is TRBV27, the J gene TRBJ2-7; possibly TRBD2 for D (7 bases). V shed 5 bases and J shed 1 base, with 12 bases lying between them. Germline V gene data show CDR1 as MNHEY and CDR2 as SMNVEV (reference sequence). The length of the CDR3 is 14 residues. CDR3 in amino acids: CASSHGGASYEQYF. Here the CDR3 DNA reads TGTGCCAGCAGTCATGGGGGGGCTTCCTACGAGCAGTACTTC.

This clonotype was counted many times. The genes are TRBV4-3 and TRBJ1-6, with 8 bases fitting TRBD1. The V gene's germline CDR1 is LGHNA and CDR2 YSLEER. The V and J ends lost 3 bases and 5 bases, in that order; junction bases with no gene match: 6. CDR3 length: 16 amino acids. The CDR3 region is CASSHQTGANNSPLHF. Written as DNA, the CDR3 is TGCGCCAGCAGCCACCAGACAGGGGCGAATAATTCACCCCTCCACTTT.

This clonotype was counted a few times. DNA for the CDR3: TGTGCCAGTAGTATAGTCGCGGGGGGAGGCAATCAGCCCCAGCATTTT. This codes for CASSIVAGGGNQPQHF. This sequence joins TRBV19 and TRBJ1-5, with D maybe TRBD1 (5 bases). This CDR3 comprises 16 residues. Germline assignment: CDR1 LNHDA and CDR2 SQIVND (reference sequence). With 1 base removed from V and 2 bases from J, the gap between germline ends came to 12 bases.

This clonotype was counted ten times or more. The J gene is TRBJ2-7, the V gene TRBV13; TRBD2 matches at 14 bases. CDR1 PRHDT and CDR2 FYEKMQ come from the germline V gene (reference sequence). This CDR3 region has 16 residues. J gave up 1 base and V 4 bases, and 3 bases lay outside the gene matches. CDR3 DNA sequence: TGTGCCAGCAGCTCGGGACTAGCGGGAGTATCCTACGAGCAGTACTTC. Amino acids: CASSSGLAGVSYEQYF.

Regarding this clonotype: A clone one base away is much larger, so this may be a read error. The chain couples TRBV6-6 to TRBJ1-5; D is possibly TRBD1 (5 bases). The CDR3 has 17 residues. Germline V gene data show CDR1 as MNHNY and CDR2 as SVGAGI (reference sequence). The CDR3 spells CASSYSAGRKGNRPQHF. CDR3 bases: TGTGCCAGCAGTTACTCTGCAGGGAGGAAAGGCAATCGGCCCCAGCATTTT.

Remarks on this clonotype: The CDR3 ends on some other residue instead of the conserved phenylalanine or tryptophan, so this is likely a read error. It is unclear where the CDR3 begins or ends on the DNA, so no DNA is shown, and the CDR3 is as TCRdb lists it. The chain uses TRBV7-2 and TRBJ2-1; no DNA check was done on the table's D call, TRBD1. CDR1 SGHTA and CDR2 FQGNSA come from the germline V gene. With termini counted, the CDR3 has 14 amino acids. CDR3 sequence reads: CASSRDSYGYTFGS.

With regard to this clonotype: Given a much more abundant clone one base away, this may be a read error. V gene TRBV6-1 combines with J gene TRBJ2-5, with 10 bases identical to TRBD1. V lost 5 bases to trimming and J lost 5 bases; unmatched junction nucleotides: 5. The CDR3 sequence is 14 residues long. The germline CDR1 and CDR2 sequences are MNHNS and SASEGT. The CDR3 region has the DNA TGTGCCAGCAGTAAAGGACAGGGGGGTGAGACCCAGTACTTC. It codes for CASSKGQGGETQYF.

The rearrangement joins TRBV20-1 to TRBJ2-1, with TRBD2 identical over 7 bases. V gave up 3 bases and J gave up 2 bases; unmatched junction bases: 7. The CDR3 extends over 15 amino acids. From germline, CDR1 is DFQATT and CDR2 SNEGSKA (reference sequence). CDR3 sequence: CSARFAGATYNEQFF. CDR3 sequence (DNA): TGCAGTGCTAGGTTCGCGGGAGCGACCTACAATGAGCAGTTCTTC.